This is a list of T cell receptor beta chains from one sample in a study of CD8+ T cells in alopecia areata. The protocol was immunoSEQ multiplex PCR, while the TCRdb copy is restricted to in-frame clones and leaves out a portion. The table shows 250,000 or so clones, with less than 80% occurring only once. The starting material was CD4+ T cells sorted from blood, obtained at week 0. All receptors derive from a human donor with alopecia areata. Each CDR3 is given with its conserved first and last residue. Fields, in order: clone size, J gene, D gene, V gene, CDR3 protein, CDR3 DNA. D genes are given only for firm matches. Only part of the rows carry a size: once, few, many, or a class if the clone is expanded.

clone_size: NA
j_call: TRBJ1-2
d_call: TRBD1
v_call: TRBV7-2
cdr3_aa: CASSATGGAGYGYTF
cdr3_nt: TGTGCCAGCAGCGCGACAGGGGGCGCCGGCTATGGCTACACCTTC

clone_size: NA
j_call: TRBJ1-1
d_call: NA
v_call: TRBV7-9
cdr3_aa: CASSLVGRNTEAFF
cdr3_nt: TGTGCCAGCAGCTTGGTGGGAAGGAACACTGAAGCTTTCTTT

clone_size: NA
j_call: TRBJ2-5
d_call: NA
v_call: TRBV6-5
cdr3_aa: CASSRPLAYQETQYF
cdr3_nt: TGTGCCAGCAGCCGCCCTCTAGCTTACCAAGAGACCCAGTACTTC

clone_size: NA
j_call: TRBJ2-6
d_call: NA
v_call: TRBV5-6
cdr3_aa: CASSLGPSGANVLTF
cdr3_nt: TGTGCCAGCAGCTTGGGGCCGTCTGGGGCCAACGTCCTGACTTTC

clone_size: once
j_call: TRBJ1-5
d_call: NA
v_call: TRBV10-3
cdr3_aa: CAISETDQPQHF
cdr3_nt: TGTGCCATCAGTGAGACTGATCAGCCCCAGCATTTT

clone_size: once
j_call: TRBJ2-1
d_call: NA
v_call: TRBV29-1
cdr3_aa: CSVEVGHEQFF
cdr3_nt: TGCAGCGTTGAGGTGGGTCATGAGCAGTTCTTC

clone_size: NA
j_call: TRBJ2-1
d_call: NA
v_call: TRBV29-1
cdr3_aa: CSVGLNNEQFF
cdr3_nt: TGCAGCGTTGGACTTAACAATGAGCAGTTCTTC

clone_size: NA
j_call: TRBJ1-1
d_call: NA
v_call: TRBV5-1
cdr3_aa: CASSLAGFGAFF
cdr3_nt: TGCGCCAGCAGCTTGGCCGGGTTTGGGGCTTTCTTT

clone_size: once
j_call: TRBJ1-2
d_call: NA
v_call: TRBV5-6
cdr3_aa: CASSPSGGSYGYTF
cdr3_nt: TGTGCCAGCAGCCCCAGCGGAGGGAGCTATGGCTACACCTTC

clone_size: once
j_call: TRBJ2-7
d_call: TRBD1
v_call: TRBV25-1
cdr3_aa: CASRDRDSTYEQYF
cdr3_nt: TGTGCCAGCAGGGACCGGGACAGCACCTACGAGCAGTACTTC